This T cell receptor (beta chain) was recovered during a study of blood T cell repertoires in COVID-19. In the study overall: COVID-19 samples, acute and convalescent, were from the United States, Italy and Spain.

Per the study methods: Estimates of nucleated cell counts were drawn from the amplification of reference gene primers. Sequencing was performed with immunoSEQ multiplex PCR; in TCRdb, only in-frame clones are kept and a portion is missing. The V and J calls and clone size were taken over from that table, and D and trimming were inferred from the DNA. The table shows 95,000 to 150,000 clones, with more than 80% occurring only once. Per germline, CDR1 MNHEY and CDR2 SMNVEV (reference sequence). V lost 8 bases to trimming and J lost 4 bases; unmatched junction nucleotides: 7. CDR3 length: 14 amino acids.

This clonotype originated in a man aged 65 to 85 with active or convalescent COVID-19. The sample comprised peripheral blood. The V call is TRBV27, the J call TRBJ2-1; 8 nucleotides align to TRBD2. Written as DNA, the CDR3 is TGTGCCAGCCTCGGGACTAGAAAGTACAATGAGCAGTTCTTC. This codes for CASLGTRKYNEQFF.